This T cell receptor (beta chain) was captured by sequencing in a study of shared clonotypes between healthy human individuals. As for this clone: Its antigen is not identified.

Assay: immunoSEQ multiplex PCR; the TCRdb copy retains only in-frame clones and omits some. The sample carries approximately 2.4 million clones, approximately 94% recorded once. The CDR3 is 14 residues long. V was pared by 3 bases and J by 1 base, with 4 bases of the junction left unmatched. CDR1 is SGHTS, CDR2 YDEGEE, per germline. Study-wide findings and caveats: A few donors had roughly 5% of their naive CD4 clonotypes in common.

The receptor was isolated from a young man in good health. This chain links TRBV5-8 with TRBJ2-7, with TRBD1 matching over 7 bases. Sequencing was done on a sample of naive CD4+ T cells sorted from blood. Noted subset: CD45RA+ positively selected. CDR3 sequence: CASSSRQGSYEQYF. The CDR3 DNA reads as TGTGCCAGCAGCTCGAGACAGGGATCCTACGAGCAGTACTTC.